This entry is about one TCR beta chain. Its specificity is unknown. PCR used 60 Vbeta primers and 13 Jbeta primers. Sequencing used immunoSEQ multiplex PCR; TCRdb keeps in-frame clones, though not all of them. The sample lists more than 150,000 clones, around 84% occurring once. In germline, CDR1 is MDHEN, CDR2 SYDVKM. V lost 3 bases and J 4 bases, leaving 9 bases between the germline ends. The CDR3 extends over 13 amino acids. This record belongs to a study of cytomegalovirus exposure and HLA in healthy donors. Regarding the study as a whole: The authors later found HLA-associated TCR beta chains more clonally expanded than equally common others.

This sequence was found in a young woman in good health and CMV-seronegative. J is TRBJ1-1 and V is TRBV28; D ambiguous. The specimen sequenced was PBMCs. The CDR3 bases are TGTGCCAGCAGTTTCAGGTCCAGCACTGAAGCTTTCTTT. Amino acid sequence: CASSFRSSTEAFF.